One sample yielded the 5 T cell receptor beta chains listed below, sequenced in a study of T-cell reconstitution after alpha-beta-depleted transplantation in children. Preparing the TCRbeta library involved the use of unique molecular identifiers. TCRdb itself ran the PCR reads through MiXCR, one entry per CDR3 protein. The repertoire includes 85,000 to 120,000 distinct CDR3 sequences, approximately 6% of them detected once, and roughly 5.5% sits in the top ten. Sequencing used PBMCs, mostly from graft donor cells, obtained 60 days after TCRalphabeta/CD19-depleted stem cell transplant. The receptors were sampled from a female patient aged 2 to 10 who had a stem cell transplant for Fanconi anemia, so the T cells may come from the graft donor.

This clonotype was counted at least ten times. The chain carries TRBV7-9 and TRBJ2-7; TRBD1 might be the D (5 bases). This CDR3 region has 16 residues. Looked up from germline, CDR1 is SEHNR and CDR2 is FQNEAQ (reference sequence). Trimming stripped 2 bases from V and 0 bases from J, with 14 bases between. CDR3 DNA sequence: TGTGCCAGCAGCTTATGGGCAGGGCCAAGCTCCTACGAGCAGTACTTC. Its translation: CASSLWAGPSSYEQYF.

This clonotype was picked up many times. The CDR3 sequence: CASSLTQGATEAFF. The CDR3 coding sequence is TGCGCCAGCAGCTTAACACAGGGGGCGACTGAAGCTTTCTTT. J is TRBJ1-1 and V is TRBV5-1, with 9 nucleotides matching TRBD1. In germline, CDR1 is SGHRS, CDR2 YFSETQ. The J segment lost 5 bases and the V segment lost 2 bases, leaving 4 bases of the junction unmatched. The length of the CDR3 is 14 residues.

This clonotype showed up many times. The chain links TRBV4-1 to TRBJ2-3; D remains ambiguous. The CDR3 is 11 amino acids. In germline, CDR1 is MGHRA, CDR2 YSYEKL. Between the trimmed V and J ends, which lost 1 base and 6 bases, there was a span of 2 bases. The CDR3 reads CASSQADTQYF. DNA for the CDR3: TGCGCCAGCAGCCAAGCGGATACGCAGTATTTT.

In this sample, this clonotype turned up many times. J is TRBJ1-1 and V is TRBV6-6; D call uncertain. CDR1 MNHNY and CDR2 SVGAGI come from the germline V gene (reference sequence). The CDR3 spans 12 residues. V lost 2 bases and J lost 2, with 3 bases in between. CDR3 protein: CASSYANTEAFF. The CDR3 DNA reads TGTGCCAGCAGTTACGCTAACACTGAAGCTTTCTTT.

This clonotype has ten or more counts. The rearrangement joins TRBV10-3 to TRBJ2-5, with a possible D match to TRBD1 (5 bases). This CDR3 comprises 11 residues. V was shortened by 7 bases and J by 3 bases, with 6 bases between the two germline ends. Germline V gene data show CDR1 as ENHRY and CDR2 as SYGVKD. CDR3 DNA: TGTGCCATCAAAGGGGAAGAGACCCAGTACTTC. Translating it yields CAIKGEETQYF.